What follows is one TCR beta chain and its context. The table lists this clone with a count of one. The antigen it recognizes is unknown. Base qualities are missing; no much larger clone stands one base away. Preparation of the library involved the immunoSEQ multiplex PCR assay. Not all clones reach the TCRdb copy of this immuneACCESS table, which keeps in-frame sequences only. Checked studies attribute under half of the gap to unresolved V genes and leave the rest unexplained. This sample holds around 42,000 clones; approximately 90% were observed only once. Of the sample, 1% to 1.5% is held by the ten largest clones. For TCR Vbeta sequencing, memory CD4+ T cells were sorted ex vivo from the peripheral blood of narcolepsy patients and healthy controls. The data were taken from a study of T cells in narcolepsy (dated by TCRdb to 2016 to 2019). General notes on the study: Healthy control donors were enrolled in the study alongside patients who had narcolepsy type 1 or type 2 (NT1, NT2). Autoreactive T cells targeting hypocretin neuron self-antigens (hypocretin, TRIB2) were sought in narcolepsy patients, and TCR Vbeta sequencing was used to track clonotypes in blood and CSF.

The paper as a whole reports these results and caveats: Plots comparing CSF and blood CD4+ T cell clonotypes from the same patient highlighted HCRT-specific and TRIB2-specific autoreactive clonotypes. According to the report, autoreactive clonotypes were detected serially in the blood of the same patients and of different patients, but not in healthy controls. Patients and controls had comparable numbers of sequenced blood memory CD4+ clonotypes, averaging about 40,000 and 30,000, respectively. Some blood memory CD4+ repertoires from patients and controls contained no sequences matching autoreactive T cell clones.

At the junction V is shortened by 1 base and J by 6 bases; bases outside the gene matches: 6. CDR1 is given as SGHNT and CDR2 as YENEEA, both from the germline V gene. From the cysteine up to the phenylalanine, the CDR3 has a length of 16 residues. Just CDR3 DNA is preserved here, 48 bases in frame from base 1. The sample consisted of CD45RA- memory CD4+ T cells from PBMCs. Reading the label with the study, this specimen's cell subset or site is: memory T cells sorted ex vivo from peripheral blood. The chain joins TRBV11-3 to TRBJ2-3, with 11 bases aligning to TRBD2. The TCR sequence derives from a human donor with narcolepsy. This receptor carries the CDR3 CASSLGLAGGPDTQYF. The sequenced DNA is TGTGCCAGCAGCTTAGGGCTAGCGGGGGGACCTGATACGCAGTATTTT.